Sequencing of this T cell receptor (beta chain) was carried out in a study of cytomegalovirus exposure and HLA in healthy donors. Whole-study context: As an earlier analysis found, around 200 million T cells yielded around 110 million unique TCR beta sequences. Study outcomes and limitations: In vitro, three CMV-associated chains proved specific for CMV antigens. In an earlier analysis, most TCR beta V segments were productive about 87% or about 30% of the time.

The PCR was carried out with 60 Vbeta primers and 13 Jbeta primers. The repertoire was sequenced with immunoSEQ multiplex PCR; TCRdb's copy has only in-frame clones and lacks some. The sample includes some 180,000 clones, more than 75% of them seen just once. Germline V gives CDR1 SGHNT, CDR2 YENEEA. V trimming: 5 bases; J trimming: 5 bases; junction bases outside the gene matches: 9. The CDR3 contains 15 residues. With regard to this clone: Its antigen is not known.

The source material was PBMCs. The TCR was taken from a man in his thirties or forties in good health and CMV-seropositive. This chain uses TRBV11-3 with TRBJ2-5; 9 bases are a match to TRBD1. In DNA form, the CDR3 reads TGTGCCAGCAGCCTTCAAACAGGGGGCGCGGAGACCCAGTACTTC. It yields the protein CASSLQTGGAETQYF.